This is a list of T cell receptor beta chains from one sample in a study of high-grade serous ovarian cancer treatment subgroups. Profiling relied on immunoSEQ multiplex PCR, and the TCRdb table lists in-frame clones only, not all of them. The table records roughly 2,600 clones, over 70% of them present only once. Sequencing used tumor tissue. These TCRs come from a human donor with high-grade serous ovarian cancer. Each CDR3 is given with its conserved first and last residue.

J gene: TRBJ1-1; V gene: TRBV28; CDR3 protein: CASSWAGGRRNTEAFF
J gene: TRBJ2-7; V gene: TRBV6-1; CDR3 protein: CASSEGDRFEQYF
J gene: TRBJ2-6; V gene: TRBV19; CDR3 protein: CASSSVFRGSRLSGANVLTF
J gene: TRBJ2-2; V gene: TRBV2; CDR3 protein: CASSERSSGSGGELFF
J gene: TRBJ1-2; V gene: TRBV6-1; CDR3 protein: CASSEASGTGTVGGYTF
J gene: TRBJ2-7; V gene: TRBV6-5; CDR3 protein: CASRNRATSEQYF
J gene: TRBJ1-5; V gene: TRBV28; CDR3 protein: CASGGGGRNQPQHF
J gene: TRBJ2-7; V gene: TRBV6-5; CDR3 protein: CASSRTGSHEQYF
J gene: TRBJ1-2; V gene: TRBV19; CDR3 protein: CATQGQENYGYTF
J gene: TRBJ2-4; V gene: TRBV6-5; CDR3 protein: CASRDIAGVKNIQYF
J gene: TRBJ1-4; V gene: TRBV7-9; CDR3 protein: CASSLASGTGWEKLFF
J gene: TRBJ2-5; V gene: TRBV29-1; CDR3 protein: CSGTSGKETQYF
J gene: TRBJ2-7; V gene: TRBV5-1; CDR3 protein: CASSYSSGTASGSSYEQYF
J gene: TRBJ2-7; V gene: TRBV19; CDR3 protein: CASSITGGIYEQYF
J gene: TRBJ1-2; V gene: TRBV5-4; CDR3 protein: CASSPPSGVAYGYTF
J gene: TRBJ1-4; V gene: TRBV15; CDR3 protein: CATSTTFGFVGLAEKLFF
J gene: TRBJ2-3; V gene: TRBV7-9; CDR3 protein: CASSIPSADSTDTQYF
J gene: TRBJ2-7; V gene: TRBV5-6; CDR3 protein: CASSFMIRDLPSKEQYF
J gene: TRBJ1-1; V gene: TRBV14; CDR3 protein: CASSQGPREPTTEAFF
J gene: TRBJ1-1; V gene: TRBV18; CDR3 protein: CASSPRGETEAFF
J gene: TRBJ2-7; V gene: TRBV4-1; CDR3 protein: CASSQGGSSAYEQYF
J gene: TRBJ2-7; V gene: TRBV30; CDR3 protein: CAWSQKREVAEQYF
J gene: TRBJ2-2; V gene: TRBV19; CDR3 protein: CASRKQGWGNTGELFF
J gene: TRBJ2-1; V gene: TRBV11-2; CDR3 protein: CASSPRRGDTYNEQFF
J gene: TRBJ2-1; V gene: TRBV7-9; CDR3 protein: CASSLGVAGGRNEQFF
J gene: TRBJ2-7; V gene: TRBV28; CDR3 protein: CASRGGLDEQYF
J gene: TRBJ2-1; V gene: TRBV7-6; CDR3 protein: CASSFGLEQFF
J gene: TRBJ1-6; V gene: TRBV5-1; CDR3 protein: CASSLAAGAGVSKSPLHF
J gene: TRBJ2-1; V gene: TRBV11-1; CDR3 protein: CASRQVLTSGNEQFF
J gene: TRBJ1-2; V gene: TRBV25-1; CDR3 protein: CASRGQGEHYGYTF
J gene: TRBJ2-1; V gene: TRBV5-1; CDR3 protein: CASSLGQNYNEQFF
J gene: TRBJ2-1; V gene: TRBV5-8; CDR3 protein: CASSLRLAGEGEQFF
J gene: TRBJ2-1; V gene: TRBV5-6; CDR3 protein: CASSLSSGTWFNEQFF
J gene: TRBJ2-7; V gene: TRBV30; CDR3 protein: CAWRTDTYEQYF
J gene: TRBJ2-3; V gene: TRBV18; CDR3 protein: CASGGSSTDTQYF
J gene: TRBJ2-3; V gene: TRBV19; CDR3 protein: CASSVQGTDTQYF
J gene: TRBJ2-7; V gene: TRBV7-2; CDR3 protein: CASSSLGRVPNEQYF
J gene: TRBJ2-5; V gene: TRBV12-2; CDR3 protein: CASRIDCHQETQYF
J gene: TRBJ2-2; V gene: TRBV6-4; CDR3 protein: CASTRGGTGELFF
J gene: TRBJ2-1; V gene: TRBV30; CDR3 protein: CAWGRISSYNEQFF
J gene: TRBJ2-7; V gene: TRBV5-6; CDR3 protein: CASSLWGGRAYEQYF
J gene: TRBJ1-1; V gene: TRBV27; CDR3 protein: CASSFGGNTEAFF
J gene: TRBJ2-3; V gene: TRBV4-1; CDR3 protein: CASSRSPPDTDRDTQYF
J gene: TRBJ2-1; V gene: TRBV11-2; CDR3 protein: CASSLSGNEQFF
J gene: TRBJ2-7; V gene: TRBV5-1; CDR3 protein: CASSPSGLASYEQYF
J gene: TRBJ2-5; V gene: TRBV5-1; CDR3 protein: CASSWGTEGEQYF
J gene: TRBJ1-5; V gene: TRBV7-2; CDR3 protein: CASSLMGGVNQPQHF
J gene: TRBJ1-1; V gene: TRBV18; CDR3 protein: CASTPIRDREAFF
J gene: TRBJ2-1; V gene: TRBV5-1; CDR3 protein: CASSFLAGGNEQFF
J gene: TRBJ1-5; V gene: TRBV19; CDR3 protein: CASSWRTGTNQPQHF
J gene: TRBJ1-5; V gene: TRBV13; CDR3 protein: CASSSGQFSNQPQHF
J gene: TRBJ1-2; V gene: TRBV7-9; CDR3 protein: CASRLQGVDYGYTF
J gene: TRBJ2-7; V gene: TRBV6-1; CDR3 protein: CASSEGWQALEQYF
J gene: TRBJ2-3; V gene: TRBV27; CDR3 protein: CASTGASGRGFTDTQYF
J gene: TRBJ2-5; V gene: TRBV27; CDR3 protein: CASSRGGVYQETQYF
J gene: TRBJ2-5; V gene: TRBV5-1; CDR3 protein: CASSLRLRTGPGETQYF
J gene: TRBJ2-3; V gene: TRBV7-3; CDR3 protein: CASSLMSSTDTQYF